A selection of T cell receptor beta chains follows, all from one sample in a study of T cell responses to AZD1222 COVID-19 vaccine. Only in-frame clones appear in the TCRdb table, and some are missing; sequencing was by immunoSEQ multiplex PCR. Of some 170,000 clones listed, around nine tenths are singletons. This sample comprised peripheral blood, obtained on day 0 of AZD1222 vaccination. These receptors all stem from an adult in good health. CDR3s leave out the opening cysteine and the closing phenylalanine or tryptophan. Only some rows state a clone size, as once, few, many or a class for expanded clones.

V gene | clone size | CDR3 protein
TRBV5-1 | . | ASSLDLNTEAF
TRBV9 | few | ASSVSDRADTQY
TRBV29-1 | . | SVELTDTFYNEQF
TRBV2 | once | ASRYREGSNQPQH
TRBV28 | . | ASSTGGSTGELF
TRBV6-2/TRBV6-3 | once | ASSLDGSPLH
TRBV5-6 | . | ASSLSVQNTGELF
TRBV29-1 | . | SAGASRSTEAF
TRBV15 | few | ATSREGGADQY
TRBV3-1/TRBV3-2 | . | ASSQDGLWQETQY
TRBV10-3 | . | AISEKRSYNEQF
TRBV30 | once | AWVPRGREQY
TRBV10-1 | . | ASSEDRSGTQY
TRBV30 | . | AWSVPNGREAF
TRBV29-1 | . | SGRTGAANTGELF
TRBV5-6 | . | ASSSYRDLPSYNEQF
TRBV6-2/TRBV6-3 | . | ASSPYGRSGKNIQY
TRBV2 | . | ASSEYLSGEQF
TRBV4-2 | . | ASSPSGETYEQY
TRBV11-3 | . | ASSPGHNEQF
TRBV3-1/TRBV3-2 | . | ASSHRTRGEMAF
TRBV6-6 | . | ASSRSGQVYGYT
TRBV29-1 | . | SARTGGEQY
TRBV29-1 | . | SVAGNMNTEAF
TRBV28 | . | ASSLFGGFLNTEAF
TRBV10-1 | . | ASSESGLAGANEQF
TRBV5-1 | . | ASGTQFADTQY
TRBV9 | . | ASSETSGMSTDTQY
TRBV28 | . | ASQGAGATYNEQF
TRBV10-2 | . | ASTDRENQPQH
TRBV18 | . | ASSPAGAVTNEKLF
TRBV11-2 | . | ASSWQNTEAF
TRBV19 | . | ATKSVGGAGAEAF
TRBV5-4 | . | ASSLGTGLGTQY
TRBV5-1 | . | ASSSRAVTNYGYT
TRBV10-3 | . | AIRETAYSYNSPLH
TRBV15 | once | ATSRDSMQKMGYT
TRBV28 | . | ASSLGGQGTTTRSQETQY
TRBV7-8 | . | ASSPRAGGLYNEQF
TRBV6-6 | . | ASSYVGVRTDTQY
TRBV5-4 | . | ASSLPGAGLETQY
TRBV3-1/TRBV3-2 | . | ASSQDWAYNEQF
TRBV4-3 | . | ASSQDFSTQGGYT
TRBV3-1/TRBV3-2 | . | ASSQRSGTGRNEQF
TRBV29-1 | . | SVEPNRFNTEAF
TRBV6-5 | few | ASTPGGREKLF
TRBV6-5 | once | ATLTGNYGYT
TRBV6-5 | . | ASSYSTGRNSPLH
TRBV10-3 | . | AISEDRGGGYT
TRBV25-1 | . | ASSLGLNQPQH
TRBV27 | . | ASSLSGTLYNEQF
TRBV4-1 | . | ASSGGRLAGVDEQF
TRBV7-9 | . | ASSLGATGLNEKLF
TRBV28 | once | ASSLWGPNTEAF